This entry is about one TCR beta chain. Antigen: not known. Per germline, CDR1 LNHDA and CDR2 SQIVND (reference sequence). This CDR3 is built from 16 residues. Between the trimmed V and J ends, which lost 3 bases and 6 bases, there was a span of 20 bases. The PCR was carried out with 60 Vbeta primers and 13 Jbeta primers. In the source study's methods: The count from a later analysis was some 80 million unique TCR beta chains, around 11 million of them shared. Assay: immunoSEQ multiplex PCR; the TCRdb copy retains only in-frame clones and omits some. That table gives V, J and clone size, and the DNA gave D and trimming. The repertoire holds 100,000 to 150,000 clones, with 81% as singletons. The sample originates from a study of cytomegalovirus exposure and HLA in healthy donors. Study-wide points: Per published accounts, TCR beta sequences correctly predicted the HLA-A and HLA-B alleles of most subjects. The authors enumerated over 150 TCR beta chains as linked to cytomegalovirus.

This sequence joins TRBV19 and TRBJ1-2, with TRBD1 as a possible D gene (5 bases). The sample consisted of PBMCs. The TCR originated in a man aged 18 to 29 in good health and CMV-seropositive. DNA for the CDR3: TGTGCCAGTAGTATTAACATTTTGGGGCCGCTGGATGGCTACACCTTC. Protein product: CASSINILGPLDGYTF.